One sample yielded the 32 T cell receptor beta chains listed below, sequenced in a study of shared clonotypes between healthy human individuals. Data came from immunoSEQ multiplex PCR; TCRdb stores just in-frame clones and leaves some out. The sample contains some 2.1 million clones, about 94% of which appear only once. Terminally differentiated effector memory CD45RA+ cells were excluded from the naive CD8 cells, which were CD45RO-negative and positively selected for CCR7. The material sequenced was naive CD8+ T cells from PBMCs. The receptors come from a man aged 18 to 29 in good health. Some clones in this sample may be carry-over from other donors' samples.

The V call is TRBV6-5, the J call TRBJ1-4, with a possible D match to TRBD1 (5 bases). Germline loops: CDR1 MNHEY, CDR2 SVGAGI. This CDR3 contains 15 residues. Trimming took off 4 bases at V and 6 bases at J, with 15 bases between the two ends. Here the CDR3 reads CASSSPRSRDEKLFF. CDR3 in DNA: TGTGCCAGCAGTTCCCCCCGTAGCAGGGATGAAAAACTGTTTTTT.

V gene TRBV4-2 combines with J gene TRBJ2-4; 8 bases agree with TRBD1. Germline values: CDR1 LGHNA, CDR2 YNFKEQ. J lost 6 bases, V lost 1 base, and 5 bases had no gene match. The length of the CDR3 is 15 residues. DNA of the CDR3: TGTGCCAGCAGCCAAGGGCAGGGGGCAGGAAACATTCAGTACTTC. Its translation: CASSQGQGAGNIQYF.

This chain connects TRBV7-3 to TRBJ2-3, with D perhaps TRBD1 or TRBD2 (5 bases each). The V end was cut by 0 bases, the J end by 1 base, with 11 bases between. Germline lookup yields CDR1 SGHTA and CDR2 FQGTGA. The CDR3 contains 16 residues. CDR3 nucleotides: TGTGCCAGCAGCTTAACCCCCGGGGCCGGCACAGATACGCAGTATTTT. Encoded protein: CASSLTPGAGTDTQYF.

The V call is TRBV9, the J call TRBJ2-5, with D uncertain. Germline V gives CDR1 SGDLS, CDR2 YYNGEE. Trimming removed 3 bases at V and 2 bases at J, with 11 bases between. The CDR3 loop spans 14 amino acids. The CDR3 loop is CASSATLGQETQYF. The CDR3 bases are TGTGCCAGCAGCGCAACCCTGGGACAAGAGACCCAGTACTTC.

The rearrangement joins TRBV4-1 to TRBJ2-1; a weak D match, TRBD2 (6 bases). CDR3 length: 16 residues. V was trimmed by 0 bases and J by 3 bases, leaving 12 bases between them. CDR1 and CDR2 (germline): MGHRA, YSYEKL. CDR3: CASSQEKAGVYNEQFF. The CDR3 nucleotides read TGCGCCAGCAGCCAAGAAAAAGCGGGCGTCTACAATGAGCAGTTCTTC.

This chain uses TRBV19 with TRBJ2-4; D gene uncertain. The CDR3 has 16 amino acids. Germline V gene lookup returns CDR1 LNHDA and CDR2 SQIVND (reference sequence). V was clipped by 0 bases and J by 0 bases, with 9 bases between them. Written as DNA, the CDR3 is TGTGCCAGTAGTATAGACACCCCATTAGCCAAAAACATTCAGTACTTC. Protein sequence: CASSIDTPLAKNIQYF. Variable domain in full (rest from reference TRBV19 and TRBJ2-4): DGGITQSPKYLFRKEGQNVTLSCEQNLNHDAMYWYRQDPGQGLRLIYYSQIVNDFQKGDIAEGYSVSREKKESFPLTVTSAQKNPTAFYLCASSIDTPLAKNIQYFGAGTRLSVL.

Written as DNA, the CDR3 is TGTGCCATCAAAGAGGAGCCGAACACTGAAGCTTTCTTT. Residues: CAIKEEPNTEAFF. The V gene is TRBV10-3, the J gene TRBJ1-1, with no clear D. V lost 7 bases and J lost 1, with 10 bases in between. Germline CDR1 is ENHRY and CDR2 is SYGVKD. The CDR3 loop spans 13 amino acids.

The CDR3 nucleotides read TGTGCCAGCAGCTACGGGCGGACAGGACCGACCTACGAGCAGTACTTC. It is translated as CASSYGRTGPTYEQYF. The V and J genes are TRBV13 and TRBJ2-7; 7 nucleotides align to TRBD1. Germline V gene data show CDR1 as PRHDT and CDR2 as FYEKMQ (reference sequence). The CDR3 sequence is 16 residues long. With 4 bases clipped from V and 2 bases from J, the junction kept 11 bases outside the gene matches.

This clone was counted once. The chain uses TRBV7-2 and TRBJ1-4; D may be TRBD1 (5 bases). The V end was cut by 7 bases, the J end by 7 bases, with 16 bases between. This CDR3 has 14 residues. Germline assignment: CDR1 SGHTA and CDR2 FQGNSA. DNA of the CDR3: TGTGCCAGCAACCTCGGGGCAGGGATTGAAAAACTGTTTTTT. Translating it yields CASNLGAGIEKLFF.

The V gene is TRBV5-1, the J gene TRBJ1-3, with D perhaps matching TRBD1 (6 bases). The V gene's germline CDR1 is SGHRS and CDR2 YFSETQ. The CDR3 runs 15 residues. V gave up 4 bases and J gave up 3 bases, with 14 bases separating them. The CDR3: CASSPAGADGNTIYF. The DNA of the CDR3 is TGCGCCAGCAGCCCGGCGGGGGCGGATGGAAACACCATATATTTT.

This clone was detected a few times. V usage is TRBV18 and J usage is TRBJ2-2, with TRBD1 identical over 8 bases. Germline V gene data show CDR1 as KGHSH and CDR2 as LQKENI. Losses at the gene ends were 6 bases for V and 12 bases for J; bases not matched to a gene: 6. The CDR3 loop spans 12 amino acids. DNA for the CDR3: TGTGCCAGCTCCCTGGACAGGGAGAAGCTGTTTTTT. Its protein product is CASSLDREKLFF. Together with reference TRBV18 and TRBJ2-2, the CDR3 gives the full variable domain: NAGVMQNPRHLVRRRGQEARLRCSPMKGHSHVYWYRQLPEEGLKFMVYLQKENIIDESGMPKERFSAEFPKEGPSILRIQQVVRGDSAAYFCASSLDREKLFFGEGSRLTVL.

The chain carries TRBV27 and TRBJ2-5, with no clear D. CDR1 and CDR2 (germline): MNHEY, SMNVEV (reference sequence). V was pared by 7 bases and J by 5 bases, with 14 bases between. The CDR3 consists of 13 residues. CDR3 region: CASTFYLGETQYF. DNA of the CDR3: TGTGCCAGCACGTTTTACCTAGGGGAGACCCAGTACTTC.

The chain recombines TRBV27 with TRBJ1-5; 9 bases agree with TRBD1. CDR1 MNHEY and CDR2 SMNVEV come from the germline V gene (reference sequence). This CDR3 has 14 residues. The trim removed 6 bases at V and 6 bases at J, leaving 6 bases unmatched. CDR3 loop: CASSQGTGLQPQHF. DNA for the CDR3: TGTGCCAGCAGCCAGGGGACAGGGCTTCAGCCCCAGCATTTT.

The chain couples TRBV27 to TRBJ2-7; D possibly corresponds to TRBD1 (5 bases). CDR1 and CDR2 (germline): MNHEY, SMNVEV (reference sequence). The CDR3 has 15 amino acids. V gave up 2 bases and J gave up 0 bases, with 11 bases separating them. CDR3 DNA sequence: TGTGCCAGCAGTTTAAGCTCGGACAACTCCTACGAGCAGTACTTC. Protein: CASSLSSDNSYEQYF.

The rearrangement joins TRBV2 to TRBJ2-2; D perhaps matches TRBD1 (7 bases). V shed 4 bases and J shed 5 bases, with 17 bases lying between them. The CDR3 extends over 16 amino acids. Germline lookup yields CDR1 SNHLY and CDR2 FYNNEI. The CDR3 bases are TGTGCCAGCAGTGCGGATCCTCCAGGGGGGACCGGGGAGCTGTTTTTT. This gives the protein CASSADPPGGTGELFF.

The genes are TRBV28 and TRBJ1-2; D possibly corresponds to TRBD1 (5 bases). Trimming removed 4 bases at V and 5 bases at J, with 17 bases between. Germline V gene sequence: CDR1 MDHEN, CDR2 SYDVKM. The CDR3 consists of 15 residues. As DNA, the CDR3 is TGTGCCAGCAGTTCGCGGGGCCCCGGCGGGTATGGCTACACCTTC. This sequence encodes CASSSRGPGGYGYTF.

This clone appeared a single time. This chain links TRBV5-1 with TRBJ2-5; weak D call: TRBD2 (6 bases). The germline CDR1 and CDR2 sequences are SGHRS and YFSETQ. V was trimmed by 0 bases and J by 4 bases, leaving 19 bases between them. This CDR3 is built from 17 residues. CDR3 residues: CASSLVVATNGGETQYF. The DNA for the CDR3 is TGCGCCAGCAGCTTGGTCGTGGCGACAAACGGGGGAGAGACCCAGTACTTC.

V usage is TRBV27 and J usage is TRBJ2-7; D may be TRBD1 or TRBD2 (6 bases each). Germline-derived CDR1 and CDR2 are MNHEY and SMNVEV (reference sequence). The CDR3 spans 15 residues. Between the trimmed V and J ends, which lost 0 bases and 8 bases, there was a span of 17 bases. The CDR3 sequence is CASSLSRQGRLKQYF. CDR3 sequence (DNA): TGTGCCAGCAGTTTATCACGGCAGGGGAGGTTAAAGCAGTACTTC.

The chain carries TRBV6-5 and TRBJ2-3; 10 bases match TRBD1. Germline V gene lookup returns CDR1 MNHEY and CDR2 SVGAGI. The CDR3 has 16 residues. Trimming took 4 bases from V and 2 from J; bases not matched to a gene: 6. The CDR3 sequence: CASSSGGTGVTDTQYF. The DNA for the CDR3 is TGTGCCAGCAGTTCGGGAGGGACAGGGGTCACAGATACGCAGTATTTT.

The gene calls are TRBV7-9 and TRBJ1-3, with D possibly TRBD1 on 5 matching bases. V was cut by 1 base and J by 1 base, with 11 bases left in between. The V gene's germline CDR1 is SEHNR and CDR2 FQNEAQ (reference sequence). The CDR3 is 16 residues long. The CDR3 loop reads CASSLERAGSGNTIYF. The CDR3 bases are TGTGCCAGCAGCTTAGAACGGGCAGGGTCTGGAAACACCATATATTTT.

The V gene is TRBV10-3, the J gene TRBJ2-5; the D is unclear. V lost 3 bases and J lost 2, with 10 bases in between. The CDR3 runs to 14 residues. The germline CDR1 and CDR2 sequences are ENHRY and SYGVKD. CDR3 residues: CAISDMLGQETQYF. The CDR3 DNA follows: TGTGCCATCAGTGACATGTTAGGGCAAGAGACCCAGTACTTC.

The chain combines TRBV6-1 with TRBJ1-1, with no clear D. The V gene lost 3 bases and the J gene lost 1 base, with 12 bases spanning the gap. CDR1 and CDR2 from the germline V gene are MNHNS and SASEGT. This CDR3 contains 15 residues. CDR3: CASSDFGPGNTEAFF. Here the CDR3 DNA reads TGTGCCAGCAGTGATTTCGGTCCAGGGAACACTGAAGCTTTCTTT.

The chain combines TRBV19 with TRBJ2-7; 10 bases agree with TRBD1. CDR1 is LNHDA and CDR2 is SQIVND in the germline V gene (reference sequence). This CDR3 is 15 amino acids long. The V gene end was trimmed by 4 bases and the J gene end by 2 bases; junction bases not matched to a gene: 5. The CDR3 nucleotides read TGTGCCAGTAGTAAGCTTGGGACAGGGGCCTACGAGCAGTACTTC. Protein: CASSKLGTGAYEQYF. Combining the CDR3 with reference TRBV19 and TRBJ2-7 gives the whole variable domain DGGITQSPKYLFRKEGQNVTLSCEQNLNHDAMYWYRQDPGQGLRLIYYSQIVNDFQKGDIAEGYSVSREKKESFPLTVTSAQKNPTAFYLCASSKLGTGAYEQYFGPGTRLTVT.

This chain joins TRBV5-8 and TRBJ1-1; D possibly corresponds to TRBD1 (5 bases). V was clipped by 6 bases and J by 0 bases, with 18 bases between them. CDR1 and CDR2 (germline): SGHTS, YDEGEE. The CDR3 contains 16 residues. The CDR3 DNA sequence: TGTGCCAGCAACTATGGACAAATTCCCTTGAACACTGAAGCTTTCTTT. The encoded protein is CASNYGQIPLNTEAFF.

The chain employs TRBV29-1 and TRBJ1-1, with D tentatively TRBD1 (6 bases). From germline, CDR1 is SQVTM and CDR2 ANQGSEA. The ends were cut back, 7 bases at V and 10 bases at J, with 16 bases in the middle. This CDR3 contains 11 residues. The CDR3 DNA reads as TGCAGCGACCTACAGGGCCCAATAGCTTTCTTT. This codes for CSDLQGPIAFF. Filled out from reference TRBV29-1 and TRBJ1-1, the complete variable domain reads SAVISQKPSRDICQRGTSLTIQCQVDSQVTMMFWYRQQPGQSLTLIATANQGSEATYESGFVIDKFPISRPNLTFSTLTVSNMSPEDSSIYLCSDLQGPIAFFGQGTRLTVV.

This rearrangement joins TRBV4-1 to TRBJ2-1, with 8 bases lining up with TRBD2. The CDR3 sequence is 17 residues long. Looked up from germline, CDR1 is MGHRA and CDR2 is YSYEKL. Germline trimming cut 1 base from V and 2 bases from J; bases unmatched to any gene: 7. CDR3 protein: CASSQVSREGPYNEQFF. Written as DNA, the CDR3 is TGCGCCAGCAGCCAAGTTAGCCGGGAGGGCCCCTACAATGAGCAGTTCTTC.

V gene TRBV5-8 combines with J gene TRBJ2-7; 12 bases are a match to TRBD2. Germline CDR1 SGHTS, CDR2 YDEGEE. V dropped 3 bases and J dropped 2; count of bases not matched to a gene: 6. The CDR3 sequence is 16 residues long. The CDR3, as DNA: TGTGCCAGCAGCTCCGGGACTAGCGGGTCCCCCTACGAGCAGTACTTC. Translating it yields CASSSGTSGSPYEQYF.

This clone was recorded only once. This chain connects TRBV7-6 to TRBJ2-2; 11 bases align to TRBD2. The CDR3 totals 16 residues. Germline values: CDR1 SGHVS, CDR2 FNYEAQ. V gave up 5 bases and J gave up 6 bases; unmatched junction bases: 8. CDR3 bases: TGTGCCAGCAGCCAAATAGCGGGAGGGCCGTCCGGGGAGCTGTTTTTT. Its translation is CASSQIAGGPSGELFF.

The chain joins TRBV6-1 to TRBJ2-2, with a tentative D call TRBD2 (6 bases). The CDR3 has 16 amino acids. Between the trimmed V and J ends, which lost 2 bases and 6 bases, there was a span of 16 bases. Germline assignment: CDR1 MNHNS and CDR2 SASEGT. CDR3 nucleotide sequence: TGTGCCAGCAGTGAACCTGTTGGGGGGATACCCGGGGAGCTGTTTTTT. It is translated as CASSEPVGGIPGELFF.

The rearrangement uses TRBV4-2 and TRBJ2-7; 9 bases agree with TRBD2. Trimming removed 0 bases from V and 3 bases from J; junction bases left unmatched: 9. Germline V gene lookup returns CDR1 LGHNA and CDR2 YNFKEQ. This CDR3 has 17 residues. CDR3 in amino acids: CASSQEPGLAIHYEQYF. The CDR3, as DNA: TGTGCCAGCAGCCAAGAGCCGGGACTAGCAATCCACTACGAGCAGTACTTC.

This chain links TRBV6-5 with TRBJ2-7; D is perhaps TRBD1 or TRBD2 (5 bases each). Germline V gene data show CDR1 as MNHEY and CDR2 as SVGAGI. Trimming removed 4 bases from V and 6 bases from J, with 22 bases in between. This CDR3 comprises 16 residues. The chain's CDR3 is CASSSLADSLRGEQYF. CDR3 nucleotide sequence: TGTGCCAGCAGTTCGCTCGCGGACTCTCTAAGGGGCGAGCAGTACTTC.

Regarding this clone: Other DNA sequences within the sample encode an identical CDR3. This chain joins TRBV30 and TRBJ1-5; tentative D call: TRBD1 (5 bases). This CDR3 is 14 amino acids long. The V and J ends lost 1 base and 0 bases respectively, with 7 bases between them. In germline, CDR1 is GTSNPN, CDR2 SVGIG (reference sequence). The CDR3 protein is CAWSGGYSNQPQHF. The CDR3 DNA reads TGTGCCTGGAGTGGGGGGTATAGCAATCAGCCCCAGCATTTT.